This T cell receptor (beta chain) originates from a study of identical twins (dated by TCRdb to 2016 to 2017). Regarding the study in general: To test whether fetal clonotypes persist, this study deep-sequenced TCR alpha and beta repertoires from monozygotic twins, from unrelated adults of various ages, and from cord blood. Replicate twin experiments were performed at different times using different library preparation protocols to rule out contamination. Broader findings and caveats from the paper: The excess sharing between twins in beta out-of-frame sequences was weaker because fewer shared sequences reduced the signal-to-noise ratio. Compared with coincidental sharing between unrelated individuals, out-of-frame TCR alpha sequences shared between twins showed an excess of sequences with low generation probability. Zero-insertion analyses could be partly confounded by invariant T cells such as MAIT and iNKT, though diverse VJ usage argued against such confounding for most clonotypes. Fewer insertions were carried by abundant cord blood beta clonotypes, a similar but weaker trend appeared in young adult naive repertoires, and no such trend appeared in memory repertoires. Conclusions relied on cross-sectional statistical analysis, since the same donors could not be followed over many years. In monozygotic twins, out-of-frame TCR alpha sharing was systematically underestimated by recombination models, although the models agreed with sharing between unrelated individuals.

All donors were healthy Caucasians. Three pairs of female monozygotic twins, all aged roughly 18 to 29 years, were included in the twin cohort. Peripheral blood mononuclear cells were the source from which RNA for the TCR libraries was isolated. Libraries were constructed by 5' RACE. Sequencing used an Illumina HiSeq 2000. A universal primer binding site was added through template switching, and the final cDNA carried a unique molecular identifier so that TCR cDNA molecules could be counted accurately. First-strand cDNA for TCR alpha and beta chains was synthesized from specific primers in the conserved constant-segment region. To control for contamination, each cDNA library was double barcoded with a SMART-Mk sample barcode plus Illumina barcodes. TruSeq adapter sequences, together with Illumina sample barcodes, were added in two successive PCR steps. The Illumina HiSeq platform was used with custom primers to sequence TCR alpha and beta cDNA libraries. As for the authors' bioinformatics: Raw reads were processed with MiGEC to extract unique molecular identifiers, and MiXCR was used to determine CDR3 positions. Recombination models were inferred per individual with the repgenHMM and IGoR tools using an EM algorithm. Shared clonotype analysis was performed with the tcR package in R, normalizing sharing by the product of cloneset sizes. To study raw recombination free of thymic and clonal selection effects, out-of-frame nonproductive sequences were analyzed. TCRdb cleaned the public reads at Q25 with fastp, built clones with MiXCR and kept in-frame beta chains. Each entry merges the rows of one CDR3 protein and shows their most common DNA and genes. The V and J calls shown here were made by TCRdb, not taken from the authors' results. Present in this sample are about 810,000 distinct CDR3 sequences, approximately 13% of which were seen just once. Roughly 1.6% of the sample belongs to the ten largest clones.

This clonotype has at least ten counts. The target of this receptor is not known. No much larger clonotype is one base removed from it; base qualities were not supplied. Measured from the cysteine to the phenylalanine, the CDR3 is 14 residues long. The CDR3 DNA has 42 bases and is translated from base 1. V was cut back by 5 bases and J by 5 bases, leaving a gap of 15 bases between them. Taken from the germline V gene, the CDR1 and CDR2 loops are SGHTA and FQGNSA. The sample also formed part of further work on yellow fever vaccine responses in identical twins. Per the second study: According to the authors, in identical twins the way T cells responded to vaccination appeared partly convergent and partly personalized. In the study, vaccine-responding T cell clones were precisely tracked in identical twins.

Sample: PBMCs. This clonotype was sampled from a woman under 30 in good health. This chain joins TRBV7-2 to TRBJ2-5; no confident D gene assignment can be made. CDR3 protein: CASSLVTFLETQYF. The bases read TGTGCCAGCAGCCTTGTGACGTTTTTGGAGACCCAGTACTTC.